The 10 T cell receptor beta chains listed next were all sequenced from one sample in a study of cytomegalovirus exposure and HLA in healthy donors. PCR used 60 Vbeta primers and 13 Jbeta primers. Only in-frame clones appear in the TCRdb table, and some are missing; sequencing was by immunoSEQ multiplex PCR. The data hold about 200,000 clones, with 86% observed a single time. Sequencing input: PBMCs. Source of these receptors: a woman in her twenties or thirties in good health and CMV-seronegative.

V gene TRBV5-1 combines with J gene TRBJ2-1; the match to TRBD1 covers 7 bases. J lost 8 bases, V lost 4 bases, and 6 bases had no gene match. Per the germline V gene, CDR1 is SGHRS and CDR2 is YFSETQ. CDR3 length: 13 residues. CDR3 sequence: CASSPLGGDEQFF. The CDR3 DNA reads TGCGCCAGCAGCCCCCTAGGGGGCGATGAGCAGTTCTTC.

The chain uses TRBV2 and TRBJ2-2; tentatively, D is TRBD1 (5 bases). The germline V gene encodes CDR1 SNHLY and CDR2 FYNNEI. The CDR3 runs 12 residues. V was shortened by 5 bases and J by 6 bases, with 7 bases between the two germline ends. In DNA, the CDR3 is TGTGCCAGCAGTTTGGGGCCCGGGGAGCTGTTTTTT. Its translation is CASSLGPGELFF.

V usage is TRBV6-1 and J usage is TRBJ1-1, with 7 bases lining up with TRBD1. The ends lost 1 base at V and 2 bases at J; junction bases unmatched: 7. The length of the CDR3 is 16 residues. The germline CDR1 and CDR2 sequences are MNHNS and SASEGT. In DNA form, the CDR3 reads TGTGCCAGCAGTGAAGGGCGCGGGACAGCAAACACTGAAGCTTTCTTT. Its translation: CASSEGRGTANTEAFF.

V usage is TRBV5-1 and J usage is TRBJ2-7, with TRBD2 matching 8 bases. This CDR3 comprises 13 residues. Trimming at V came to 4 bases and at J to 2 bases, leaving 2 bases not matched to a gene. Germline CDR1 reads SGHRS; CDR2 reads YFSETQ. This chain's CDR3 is CASSRGGTYEQYF. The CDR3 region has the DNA TGCGCCAGCAGCCGGGGGGGGACCTACGAGCAGTACTTC.

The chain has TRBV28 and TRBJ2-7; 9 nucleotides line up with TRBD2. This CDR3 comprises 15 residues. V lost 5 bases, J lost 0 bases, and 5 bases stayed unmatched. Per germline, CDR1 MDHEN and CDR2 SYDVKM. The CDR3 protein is CASSPLAGDSYEQYF. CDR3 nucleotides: TGTGCCAGCAGTCCATTAGCGGGGGACTCCTACGAGCAGTACTTC. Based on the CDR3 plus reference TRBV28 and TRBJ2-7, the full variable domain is DVKVTQSSRYLVKRTGEKVFLECVQDMDHENMFWYRQDPGLGLRLIYFSYDVKMKEKGDIPEGYSVSREKKERFSLILESASTNQTSMYLCASSPLAGDSYEQYFGPGTRLTVT.

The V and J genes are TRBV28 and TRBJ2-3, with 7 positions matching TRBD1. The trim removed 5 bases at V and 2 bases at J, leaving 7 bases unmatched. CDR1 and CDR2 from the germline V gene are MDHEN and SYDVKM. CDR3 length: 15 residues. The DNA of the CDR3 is TGTGCCAGCAGTCTTCGACAGGGCTTCACAGATACGCAGTATTTT. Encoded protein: CASSLRQGFTDTQYF.

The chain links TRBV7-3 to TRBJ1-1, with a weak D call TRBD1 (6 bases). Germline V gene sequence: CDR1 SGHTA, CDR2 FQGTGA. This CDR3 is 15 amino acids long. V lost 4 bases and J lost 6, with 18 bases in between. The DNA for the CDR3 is TGTGCCAGCAGCTCGAGCCCGATGCCAGGGGCTGAAGCTTTCTTT. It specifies CASSSSPMPGAEAFF.

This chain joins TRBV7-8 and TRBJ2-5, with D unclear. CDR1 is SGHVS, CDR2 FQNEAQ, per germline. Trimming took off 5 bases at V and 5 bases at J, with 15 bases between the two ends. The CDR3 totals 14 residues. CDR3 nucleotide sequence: TGTGCCAGCAGCCCAATGGGTGGTAGCGAGACCCAGTACTTC. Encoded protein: CASSPMGGSETQYF.

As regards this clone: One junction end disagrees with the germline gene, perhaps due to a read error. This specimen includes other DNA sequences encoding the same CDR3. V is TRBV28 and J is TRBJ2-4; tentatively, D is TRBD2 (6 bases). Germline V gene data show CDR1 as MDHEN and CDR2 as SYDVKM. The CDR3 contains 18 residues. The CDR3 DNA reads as TGTGCCAGCAGTTTAGGGGGGACTCTCAATCTAGCCAAAAACATCCAGTACTTC. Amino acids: CASSLGGTLNLAKNIQYF.

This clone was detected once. As DNA, the CDR3 is TGTGCCAGCAGTTACTCTCCGGGACAGACGAACACTGAAGCTTTCTTT. As protein: CASSYSPGQTNTEAFF. This chain joins TRBV6-5 and TRBJ1-1; the match to TRBD1 covers 7 bases. CDR1 is MNHEY and CDR2 is SVGAGI in the germline V gene. Trimming cost V 0 bases and J 1 base; bases outside gene matches: 5. CDR3 length: 16 residues.